This is a list of T cell receptor beta chains from one sample in a study of Tregs in tolerant kidney transplant recipients. Only in-frame clones appear in the TCRdb table, and some are missing; sequencing was by immunoSEQ multiplex PCR. Here the sample spans about 55,000 clones, roughly nine tenths being singletons. The starting material was CD8+ T cells from blood (PBMCs), obtained 24 months after the transplant. These receptors were obtained from a human patient who received a combined kidney and bone marrow transplant. Some T cells may arise from the graft donor. The CDR3 runs from the conserved cysteine through the conserved F or W. The D gene is left open where the match is weak. The size of a clone is reported for some rows only, either as once, few or many, or as a class for expanded clones.

j_call	clone_size	cdr3_length	d_call	v_call	cdr3_nt	cdr3_aa
TRBJ1-1	NA	15	TRBD1	TRBV14	TGTGCCAGCAGCCTGGGGGACAGGGGGAACACTGAAGCTTTCTTT	CASSLGDRGNTEAFF
TRBJ1-1	NA	14	TRBD1	TRBV29-1	TGCAGCGTATATGCCGGGACAGCGAACACTGAAGCTTTCTTT	CSVYAGTANTEAFF
TRBJ1-2	few	16	TRBD1	TRBV7-9	TGTGCCAGCAGCTCGCCCCAGGGCGGGACAGGTGATGGCTACACCTTC	CASSSPQGGTGDGYTF
TRBJ2-1	NA	12	NA	TRBV7-9	TGTGCCAGCAGCTTCTTTCTCGATGAGCAGTTCTTC	CASSFFLDEQFF
TRBJ2-1	NA	15	TRBD2	TRBV4-2	TGTGCCAGCAGCCACGTAGCGGGAGGGAACAATGAGCAGTTCTTC	CASSHVAGGNNEQFF
TRBJ1-1	NA	18	NA	TRBV19	TGTGCCAGTATCTCAGGCCTAGTCCGGGGGAGGGAGGGCACTGAAGCTTTCTTT	CASISGLVRGREGTEAFF
TRBJ2-1	once	14	TRBD1	TRBV19	TGTGCCAGTAGTCAAGGACAGGGTTGGAATGAGCAGTTCTTC	CASSQGQGWNEQFF
TRBJ2-1	NA	14	TRBD1	TRBV27	TGTGCCAGCACCCAAACAGGGGGCTTCAATGAGCAGTTCTTC	CASTQTGGFNEQFF
TRBJ1-2	NA	16	NA	TRBV7-2	TGTGCCAGCAGCTTAAGCTCGTTGGGCCCATACTATGGCTACACCTTC	CASSLSSLGPYYGYTF
TRBJ2-1	NA	13	NA	TRBV19	TGTGCCAGTAGTATAGTTACAGGGTATGAGCAGTTCTTC	CASSIVTGYEQFF
TRBJ2-1	NA	12	NA	TRBV7-6	TGTGCCAGCAGCTTTATTGGGGCTGAGCAGTTCTTC	CASSFIGAEQFF
TRBJ2-2	NA	13	NA	TRBV9	TGTGCCGGGCAGGAGGGGCACACCGGGGAGCTGTTTTTT	CAGQEGHTGELFF
TRBJ1-1	NA	14	TRBD1	TRBV27	TGTGCCAGCAGTCGACAGGGGGCCAACACTGAAGCTTTCTTT	CASSRQGANTEAFF
TRBJ2-7	NA	17	TRBD1	TRBV4-3	TGCGCCAGCAGCCAAGAGCCGCATCCAGGGGGCCTGAACGAGCAGTACTTC	CASSQEPHPGGLNEQYF
TRBJ2-3	NA	16	TRBD1	TRBV5-6	TGTGCCAGCAGCTCTCCCCTACAGGGGTTCACAGATACGCAGTATTTT	CASSSPLQGFTDTQYF
TRBJ2-7	NA	15	NA	TRBV6-5	TGTGCCAGCAGTTACTCCAGAACGGCGGTAAGGGAGCAGTACTTC	CASSYSRTAVREQYF
TRBJ2-6	NA	16	NA	TRBV13	TGTGCCGCACGGGAATCATCTAGATCTGGGGCCAACGTCCTGACTTTC	CAARESSRSGANVLTF
TRBJ2-5	NA	15	TRBD1	TRBV11-2	TGTGCCAGCAGCTTAGAGCACAGGGGGGAAGAGACCCAGTACTTC	CASSLEHRGEETQYF
TRBJ2-3	few	14	TRBD2	TRBV15	TGTGCCACCTCGGAGACTAGCGACACAGATACGCAGTATTTT	CATSETSDTDTQYF
TRBJ2-1	NA	17	TRBD2	TRBV4-1	TGCGCCAGCAGCCAAACGACTAGCGGGACTTTTTCTGATGAGCAGTTCTTC	CASSQTTSGTFSDEQFF
TRBJ2-7	medium-sized	14	NA	TRBV19	TGTGCCAGTAGTCAAAAGGACATTGCCGACGAGCAGTACTTC	CASSQKDIADEQYF
TRBJ2-5	NA	13	NA	TRBV11-2	TGTGCCAGCAGCTTAATGGGGCGGGAGACCCAGTACTTC	CASSLMGRETQYF
TRBJ2-7	NA	15	TRBD1	TRBV11-2	TGTGCCAGCAGCTTAGCAGGACAGGGGTTTTACGAGCAGTACTTC	CASSLAGQGFYEQYF
TRBJ2-7	NA	14	NA	TRBV5-1	TGCGCCAGCAGCGTGGACATCTTCGGGAACGAGCAGTACTTC	CASSVDIFGNEQYF
TRBJ2-7	NA	16	TRBD1	TRBV28	TGTGCCAGCAGTTTATTAAGACAGGGGCTACCCTACGAGCAGTACTTC	CASSLLRQGLPYEQYF
TRBJ2-3	NA	14	TRBD1	TRBV7-3	TGTGCCAGCAGCCCAACAGGGGGAACGGATACGCAGTATTTT	CASSPTGGTDTQYF
TRBJ2-2	NA	13	NA	TRBV29-1	TGCAGCGTTGAAGGTCAGAACACCGGGGAGCTGTTTTTT	CSVEGQNTGELFF
TRBJ2-5	few	15	NA	TRBV2	TGTGCCAGCTGTACCTGGTGGGCGACCGAAGAGACCCAGTACTTC	CASCTWWATEETQYF